One and the same sample provided the 15 T cell receptor beta chains below, sequenced in a study of blood T cells in healthy people across ages. PCR was performed a second time for about 7 to 11 cycles using a sample-barcoded 5' primer and a J-beta primer mix. TCRdb independently ran MiXCR on the 5' RACE reads; one entry per CDR3 protein. The sample includes more than 1.4 million distinct CDR3 sequences, about 43% seen only once; the top ten take approximately 7.9%. Source material: blood. These TCRs come from a woman between 18 and 29 years old in good health.

CDR3 nucleotides: TGTGCCAGCAGCCCCTCCCCAGGGGAGACCCAGTTCTTC. This gives the protein CASSPSPGETQFF. The rearrangement links TRBV13 to TRBJ2-1; tentatively, D is TRBD1 (6 bases). The germline V gene encodes CDR1 PRHDT and CDR2 FYEKMQ (reference sequence). V lost 5 bases to trimming and J lost 13 bases, with 18 bases between them. This CDR3 region has 13 residues.

This clonotype was seen more than once but under ten times. The genes are TRBV27 and TRBJ2-1; D unresolved. Trimming removed 3 bases from V and 8 bases from J, with 11 bases in between. Germline V gene data show CDR1 as MNHEY and CDR2 as SMNVEV (reference sequence). The CDR3 is 13 amino acids. The CDR3 bases are TGTGCCAGCAGTTTGGTTACAAACCATGAGCAGTTCTTC. It encodes CASSLVTNHEQFF.

This clonotype was detected only a few times. V gene TRBV6-1 combines with J gene TRBJ1-2; possibly TRBD1 for D (5 bases). Trimming took off 4 bases at V and 4 bases at J, with 16 bases between the two ends. CDR3 length: 15 amino acids. Germline CDR1 is MNHNS and CDR2 is SASEGT. CDR3 loop: CASSAAQGEGYGYTF. The CDR3 nucleotides are TGTGCCAGCAGTGCAGCCCAGGGAGAGGGCTATGGCTACACCTTC.

This chain joins TRBV6-1 and TRBJ2-1, with 14 bases lining up with TRBD2. TRBJ2-7 matches the DNA end more closely, so the J call is doubtful. Germline-derived CDR1 and CDR2 are MNHNS and SASEGT. The CDR3 runs to 19 residues. The CDR3 bases are TGTGCCAGCACTAGAGCGAGACTAGCGGGAGGGCCGTCCTACAATGAGCAGTACTTC. Amino acid sequence: CASTRARLAGGPSYNEQYF.

The chain employs TRBV20-1 and TRBJ2-1; 12 bases match TRBD2. The CDR3 extends over 18 amino acids. Trimming took 2 bases from V and 10 from J; bases not matched to a gene: 18. CDR1 is DFQATT and CDR2 is SNEGSKA in the germline V gene (reference sequence). The CDR3 here is CSARFLGSSGRVMEEQFF. CDR3 in DNA: TGCAGTGCTAGATTTCTTGGGTCTAGCGGGAGGGTGATGGAAGAGCAGTTCTTC.

This clonotype has a count of ten or more. The chain couples TRBV29-1 to TRBJ2-3, with no clear D. The germline CDR1 and CDR2 sequences are SQVTM and ANQGSEA. The CDR3 runs to 14 residues. With 0 bases removed from V and 2 bases from J, the gap between germline ends came to 9 bases. CDR3 DNA sequence: TGCAGCGTTGAAGAGTCGTGGCCCACAGATACGCAGTATTTT. Its protein product is CSVEESWPTDTQYF.

The chain joins TRBV7-2 to TRBJ2-7; 8 bases match TRBD1. Per germline, CDR1 SGHTA and CDR2 FQGNSA. The trim removed 5 bases at V and 2 bases at J, leaving 8 bases unmatched. The length of the CDR3 is 15 residues. CDR3 in DNA: TGTGCCAGCAGCGCAGGGGGCGGGAAGGCCTACGAGCAGTACTTC. It specifies CASSAGGGKAYEQYF.

This clonotype was observed a handful of times. The chain has TRBV9 and TRBJ1-1; D is unclear. Trimming took 0 bases from V and 4 from J, leaving 10 bases between them. The CDR3 consists of 14 residues. Germline V gene lookup returns CDR1 SGDLS and CDR2 YYNGEE. CDR3: CASSVAREGTEAFF. CDR3 bases: TGTGCCAGCAGCGTAGCTCGGGAGGGCACTGAAGCTTTCTTT.

As concerns this clonotype: One end of the junction fails to match germline, which may point to a read error. This chain connects TRBV20-1 to TRBJ2-1, with a possible D match to TRBD2 (6 bases). This CDR3 has 13 amino acids. CDR1 and CDR2 (germline): DFQATT, SNEGSKA (reference sequence). The CDR3 nucleotides read TGCAGTGCTAGCTGGGACTCCCACAATGAGCAGTTCTTC. It is translated as CSASWDSHNEQFF.

This clonotype appeared once. A much more abundant neighbour one base away suggests this may be a read error. The rearrangement uses TRBV5-1 and TRBJ1-6; 7 nucleotides agree with TRBD1. The CDR3 is made up of 14 amino acids. Germline values: CDR1 SGHRS, CDR2 YFSETQ. This CDR3 is CASSLGQGESPFHF. CDR3 bases: TGCGCCAGCAGCTTGGGACAGGGAGAATCACCCTTCCACTTT.

The V call is TRBV21-1, the J call TRBJ2-4; the tabulated D call, TRBD1, remains unverified against the DNA. TRBJ2-7 explains the end of the DNA better; the J call may be wrong. TRBV21-1 constitutes a pseudogene. The CDR3 extends over 11 amino acids. DNA of the CDR3: TGTGCCTTTGCCCTGGATAACGAGCAGTACTTC. Encoded protein: CAFALDNEQYF.

V usage is TRBV6-4 and J usage is TRBJ1-5; D ambiguous. Trimming removed 0 bases from V and 0 bases from J, with 9 bases in between. The CDR3 covers 16 residues. Germline CDR1 reads MRHNA; CDR2 reads SNTAGT. The CDR3 sequence is CASSDSLTSSNQPQHF. The DNA for the CDR3 is TGTGCCAGCAGTGACTCTCTGACGAGTAGCAATCAGCCCCAGCATTTT.

This clonotype was detected only a few times. The chain couples TRBV12-3 or TRBV12-4 to TRBJ2-7, with 13 bases that match TRBD2. V dropped 5 bases and J dropped 5; count of bases not matched to a gene: 6. The CDR3 covers 15 residues. DNA of the CDR3: TGTGCCAGCAGTACACTAGCGGGAGGGCGGCACGAGCAGTACTTC. Amino acid sequence: CASSTLAGGRHEQYF.

This rearrangement joins TRBV30 to TRBJ1-2; D uncertain. The CDR3 extends over 11 amino acids. Trimming removed 0 bases at V and 7 bases at J, with 6 bases between. The germline gives CDR1 GTSNPN, CDR2 SVGIG (reference sequence). The CDR3: CAWSVGFGYTF. The CDR3, as DNA: TGTGCCTGGAGTGTAGGTTTTGGCTACACCTTC.

This clonotype was seen a single time. This sequence joins TRBV20-1 and TRBJ1-1; D uncertain. The germline V and J ends were trimmed by 3 bases and 2 bases, with 13 bases remaining between them. Germline V lookup: CDR1 DFQATT, CDR2 SNEGSKA (reference sequence). CDR3 length equals 14 residues. The CDR3 bases are TGCAGTGCTAGGCGGCAGACAACAAACACTGAAGCTTTCTTT. It codes for CSARRQTTNTEAFF.